The 8 T cell receptor beta chains below come from one sample, sequenced in a study of cytomegalovirus exposure and HLA in healthy donors. Vbeta (60) and Jbeta (13) primers were used in the PCR. TCRdb's copy holds only in-frame clones and misses some; the assay was immunoSEQ multiplex PCR. Seen here are about 160,000 clones, about 64% observed once, and the top ten hold roughly 1.4%. The sample was PBMCs. The receptor source for this set is a man aged 50 or older in good health and CMV-seronegative.

The gene calls are TRBV25-1 and TRBJ2-5, with TRBD1 as a possible D gene (6 bases). CDR3 size: 17 residues. V lost 1 base to trimming and J lost 1 base, with 16 bases between them. CDR1 and CDR2 (germline): MGHDK, SYGVNS. The CDR3 DNA is TGTGCCAGCAGTGAATTTCGTTCGAACAGGGCCCAAGAGACCCAGTACTTC. Its translation is CASSEFRSNRAQETQYF.

The V call is TRBV7-6, the J call TRBJ1-6; D is unresolved. This CDR3 comprises 17 residues. CDR1 is SGHVS and CDR2 is FNYEAQ in the germline V gene. Trimming took off 0 bases at V and 1 base at J, with 10 bases between the two ends. The CDR3 here is CASSLAGLSSYNSPLHF. The CDR3 DNA sequence: TGTGCCAGCAGCTTAGCGGGCCTTTCTTCCTATAATTCACCCCTCCACTTT.

The sample holds a few counts of this clone. The V call is TRBV6-5, the J call TRBJ2-1; 14 nucleotides align to TRBD2. Germline V gene lookup returns CDR1 MNHEY and CDR2 SVGAGI. This CDR3 has 15 residues. Trimming cost V 8 bases and J 4 bases; bases outside gene matches: 4. DNA for the CDR3: TGTGCCAGCTGGACTAGCGGGGGGACTTACAATGAGCAGTTCTTC. Encoded protein: CASWTSGGTYNEQFF.

The V and J genes are TRBV5-1 and TRBJ2-3, with D tentatively TRBD2 (7 bases). The V and J ends lost 0 bases and 0 bases respectively, with 11 bases between them. Per germline, CDR1 SGHRS and CDR2 YFSETQ. The CDR3 extends over 16 amino acids. CDR3 sequence (DNA): TGCGCCAGCAGCTTGGGACCGGGGGGCAGCACAGATACGCAGTATTTT. Its translation: CASSLGPGGSTDTQYF.

V usage is TRBV5-8 and J usage is TRBJ2-3; no definite D call. V was cut by 0 bases and J by 3 bases, with 5 bases left in between. This CDR3 is built from 13 residues. The V gene's germline CDR1 is SGHTS and CDR2 YDEGEE. CDR3 sequence reads: CASSLVRTDTQYF. In nucleotides, the CDR3 is TGTGCCAGCAGCTTGGTCAGGACAGATACGCAGTATTTT.

The rearrangement links TRBV7-2 to TRBJ1-2; D is unresolved. Germline CDR1 reads SGHTA; CDR2 reads FQGNSA. V lost 5 bases to trimming and J lost 4 bases, with 14 bases between them. There are 14 residues in the CDR3. In DNA, the CDR3 is TGTGCCAGCAGCCCCCTTTCTACGGTCTATGGCTACACCTTC. It specifies CASSPLSTVYGYTF.

The CDR3 bases are TGCGCCAGCAGTTTCCAGGGCAGGTCCTACAATGAGCAGTTCTTC. It is translated as CASSFQGRSYNEQFF. The gene calls are TRBV5-1 and TRBJ2-1, with D perhaps TRBD1 (5 bases). Germline CDR1 reads SGHRS; CDR2 reads YFSETQ. V lost 5 bases, J lost 1 base, and 13 bases lay in between. This CDR3 is 15 amino acids long.

This chain uses TRBV2 with TRBJ1-4; 7 bases align to TRBD1. The CDR3 runs 15 residues. Germline V CDR1 and CDR2: SNHLY, FYNNEI. V lost 8 bases to trimming and J lost 0 bases; unmatched junction nucleotides: 6. The CDR3 region has the DNA TGTGCCAGCGGATTCACAGGGGCAACTAATGAAAAACTGTTTTTT. Translation gives CASGFTGATNEKLFF. Full variable domain (remainder filled in from reference TRBV2 and TRBJ1-4): EPEVTQTPSHQVTQMGQEVILRCVPISNHLYFYWYRQILGQKVEFLVSFYNNEISEKSEIFDDQFSVERPDGSNFTLKIRSTKLEDSAMYFCASGFTGATNEKLFFGSGTQLSVL.